This T cell receptor beta chain was sequenced in a study of cytomegalovirus exposure and HLA in healthy donors. The CDR3 length is 13 residues. V was clipped by 6 bases and J by 7 bases, with 15 bases between them. From germline, CDR1 is MNHNY and CDR2 SVGAGI (reference sequence). Use of 60 Vbeta and 13 Jbeta primers characterized the PCR. The data were produced by immunoSEQ multiplex PCR, yet TCRdb's version contains in-frame clones alone and is incomplete. The table has about 99,000 clones, approximately 80% seen once. This sequence was found in a male donor in good health and CMV-seropositive. Sequencing was performed on PBMCs. The chain is built from TRBV6-6 and TRBJ1-2, with a weak D call TRBD1 (6 bases). DNA for the CDR3: TGTGCCAGCAGCCGGGAGGGGGTGGCTGGCTACACCTTC. Its protein is CASSREGVAGYTF.